Below, 15 T cell receptor beta chains from the same sample are listed, as sequenced in a study of blood T cell repertoires in COVID-19. Method: immunoSEQ multiplex PCR; TCRdb's copy keeps in-frame clones and lacks some. In the table there are over 150,000 clones, roughly nine tenths of which are singletons. Sequencing input: peripheral blood. The receptors here all came from a man aged 18 to 29 who had recovered from COVID-19.

The rearrangement uses TRBV5-4 and TRBJ1-4; 7 bases fit TRBD1. Germline assignment: CDR1 SGHNT and CDR2 YYREEE (reference sequence). The CDR3 runs 16 residues. The J segment lost 7 bases and the V segment lost 0 bases, leaving 9 bases of the junction unmatched. The CDR3 DNA reads TGTGCCAGCAGCTTGGGAGGGGGCGCGTCGGGTGAAAAACTGTTTTTT. It translates to CASSLGGGASGEKLFF.

This clone was recorded a few times. V gene TRBV6-2 or TRBV6-3 combines with J gene TRBJ2-7; 14 bases align to TRBD2. This CDR3 is 17 amino acids long. V lost 2 bases, J lost 3 bases, and 6 bases stayed unmatched. In germline, CDR1 is MNHEY, CDR2 SVGEGT. This CDR3 is CASSYKGLAGEHYEQYF. The CDR3 nucleotides are TGTGCCAGCAGTTACAAGGGACTAGCGGGAGAACACTACGAGCAGTACTTC.

The V call is TRBV5-4, the J call TRBJ2-5; D gene ambiguous. CDR3 length equals 14 residues. Trimming stripped 0 bases from V and 5 bases from J, with 11 bases between. The germline V gene encodes CDR1 SGHNT and CDR2 YYREEE (reference sequence). The DNA for the CDR3 is TGTGCCAGCAGCTTGGCGGCGGCTGGGGAGACCCAGTACTTC. Amino acids: CASSLAAAGETQYF.

The V gene is TRBV2, the J gene TRBJ1-2; possible D gene TRBD1, 5 bases. The CDR3 sequence is 13 residues long. V was clipped by 4 bases and J by 8 bases, with 14 bases between them. CDR1 SNHLY and CDR2 FYNNEI come from the germline V gene. For the CDR3, the DNA is TGTGCCAGCAGTGCATCCAGGGAGGAAGGCTACACCTTC. This translates into CASSASREEGYTF.

CDR3 nucleotide sequence: TGTGCCAGCAGCCTCTACCGGACAGGTAGTTCCTACGAGCAGTACTTC. Translated: CASSLYRTGSSYEQYF. This chain connects TRBV7-2 to TRBJ2-7, with 7 bases matching TRBD1. The germline gives CDR1 SGHTA, CDR2 FQGNSA. V lost 5 bases and J lost 1; bases outside the gene matches: 11. This CDR3 has 16 amino acids.

The genes are TRBV6-5 and TRBJ1-2; D may be TRBD1 (5 bases). Trimming removed 8 bases at V and 4 bases at J, with 17 bases between. This CDR3 contains 14 residues. Germline V gene sequence: CDR1 MNHEY, CDR2 SVGAGI. The CDR3 spells CASWGGTGLYGYTF. The CDR3 nucleotides read TGTGCCAGCTGGGGAGGGACTGGCCTCTATGGCTACACCTTC.

The chain is built from TRBV19 and TRBJ1-2; TRBD1 agrees at 9 bases. The CDR3 extends over 17 amino acids. The germline gives CDR1 LNHDA, CDR2 SQIVND (reference sequence). The V segment lost 7 bases and the J segment 2 bases; nucleotides outside the gene matches: 14. The chain's CDR3 is CASTKAKGDRANYGYTF. The DNA of the CDR3 is TGTGCCAGTACGAAAGCTAAAGGGGACAGGGCCAACTATGGCTACACCTTC.

The chain couples TRBV7-6 to TRBJ2-1; D possibly corresponds to TRBD2 (7 bases). CDR3 length equals 16 residues. Trimming pared 1 base from V and 4 bases from J, leaving 14 bases between. The germline V gene has CDR1 SGHVS and CDR2 FNYEAQ. The CDR3 DNA reads TGTGCCAGCAGCTTAGGGGCGGCGGGGGCATACAATGAGCAGTTCTTC. Its translation: CASSLGAAGAYNEQFF.

V gene TRBV5-1 combines with J gene TRBJ2-2; possibly TRBD1 for D (6 bases). V dropped 3 bases and J dropped 4 bases, with 16 bases sitting between them. The CDR3 contains 16 residues. CDR1 is SGHRS and CDR2 is YFSETQ in the germline V gene. The chain's CDR3 is CASSWSTGSVTGELFF. The CDR3 DNA is TGCGCCAGCAGCTGGAGCACAGGGTCTGTCACCGGGGAGCTGTTTTTT.

The chain is built from TRBV2 and TRBJ2-7; TRBD1 agrees at 7 bases. Germline-derived CDR1 and CDR2 are SNHLY and FYNNEI. This CDR3 has 13 amino acids. V dropped 5 bases and J dropped 2; count of bases not matched to a gene: 3. Here the CDR3 reads CASSLDRTYEQYF. DNA of the CDR3: TGTGCCAGCAGTCTGGACAGGACCTACGAGCAGTACTTC.

The V gene is TRBV25-1, the J gene TRBJ1-1, with no clear D. The V and J ends lost 0 bases and 1 base respectively, with 3 bases between them. This CDR3 region has 13 residues. Germline CDR1 reads MGHDK; CDR2 reads SYGVNS. CDR3: CASSEYRNTEAFF. In nucleotides, the CDR3 is TGTGCCAGCAGTGAATACAGGAACACTGAAGCTTTCTTT.

The rearrangement uses TRBV7-9 and TRBJ1-1; no clear D gene. Trimming stripped 5 bases from V and 4 bases from J, with 17 bases between. The CDR3 spans 15 residues. Germline V CDR1 and CDR2: SEHNR, FQNEAQ (reference sequence). CDR3 sequence (DNA): TGTGCCAGCAGCCTACCTTGGCCGAGGAGCACTGAAGCTTTCTTT. This translates into CASSLPWPRSTEAFF.

The gene calls are TRBV28 and TRBJ2-7; possible D gene TRBD1, 5 bases. The germline V gene has CDR1 MDHEN and CDR2 SYDVKM. Between the trimmed V and J ends, which lost 7 bases and 6 bases, there was a span of 13 bases. CDR3 length: 12 amino acids. In DNA form, the CDR3 reads TGTGCCAGCACCCCAGGGTTCGGCGAGCAGTACTTC. Translation: CASTPGFGEQYF.

As for this clone: The sample contains more than one DNA sequence encoding this CDR3. This chain uses TRBV18 with TRBJ1-2; D perhaps matches TRBD1 (5 bases). V gave up 2 bases and J gave up 2 bases, with 9 bases separating them. CDR1 and CDR2 (germline): KGHSH, LQKENI. This CDR3 is built from 14 residues. CDR3 loop: CASSPSDSNYGYTF. The CDR3 DNA reads as TGTGCCAGCTCACCATCCGACAGCAACTATGGCTACACCTTC.

V is TRBV18 and J is TRBJ1-1, with 8 bases lining up with TRBD1. Germline-derived CDR1 and CDR2 are KGHSH and LQKENI. V shed 0 bases, J shed 4 bases, and the junction held 4 bases outside the gene matches. This CDR3 has 15 residues. DNA for the CDR3: TGTGCCAGCTCACCACCGAACAGGGGGACCACTGAAGCTTTCTTT. It is translated as CASSPPNRGTTEAFF.